This TCR beta chain was found in a study of Ad26.COV2.S vaccination and SARS-CoV-2 variants. Sequencing was performed with immunoSEQ multiplex PCR; in TCRdb, only in-frame clones are kept and a portion is missing. This table holds 400,000 to 500,000 clones, around nine tenths found once. Concerning this clone itself: Its target is unknown.

Deletions cut 7 bases from V and 10 bases from J, with 17 bases between. Germline-derived CDR1 and CDR2 are SEHNR and FQNEAQ (reference sequence). This CDR3 has 13 residues. The treatment here: about 20 received Ad26.COV2.S at low or high dose, single or two shots; roughly 5 received placebo; per-sample allocation not given. Day 63 after the first injection of vaccine or placebo was the sampling time. The vaccine delivered Wuhan-strain SARS-CoV-2 spike through an Ad26 vector. Study-wide points: Placebo recipients and vaccine recipients were similar in non-spike TCR breadth.

This sequence originates from a person between 18 and 60 years old who received the Ad26.COV2.S COVID-19 vaccine or a placebo. Sequenced here: peripheral blood, sampled in a trial of Ad26.COV2.S vaccine versus placebo. This chain uses TRBV7-9 with TRBJ2-1, with no clear D. This CDR3 is CASTLPELREQFF. The CDR3 DNA reads TGTGCCAGCACCCTCCCGGAGTTGAGGGAGCAGTTCTTC.